These 10 T cell receptor beta chains were all obtained from the same sample, sequenced in a study of T cell changes during pregnancy in multiple sclerosis. Clones were read by immunoSEQ multiplex PCR, and TCRdb kept only the in-frame ones, dropping some. The sample has about 59,000 clones; about 90% are singletons. The input for sequencing was peripheral blood, taken in the second trimester of pregnancy. These receptors came from a female donor in good health, enrolled as a control in a pregnancy study.

This clone was seen only once. The chain couples TRBV5-1 to TRBJ2-5; D is uncertain. V was pared by 0 bases and J by 2 bases, with 2 bases between. Germline CDR1 and CDR2: SGHRS and YFSETQ. This CDR3 contains 12 residues. The CDR3 DNA reads TGCGCCAGCAGCTTGGCTCAAGAGACCCAGTACTTC. This encodes CASSLAQETQYF. The full variable domain, completed using reference TRBV5-1 and TRBJ2-5, is KAGVTQTPRYLIKTRGQQVTLSCSPISGHRSVSWYQQTPGQGLQFLFEYFSETQRNKGNFPGRFSGRQFSNSRSEMNVSTLELGDSALYLCASSLAQETQYFGPGTRLLVL.

The genes are TRBV2 and TRBJ2-1; TRBD2 matches at 11 bases. The CDR3 extends over 18 amino acids. The trim removed 2 bases at V and 5 bases at J, leaving 11 bases unmatched. CDR1 is SNHLY, CDR2 FYNNEI, per germline. CDR3 sequence (DNA): TGTGCCAGCAGTGAAAGTAGGAGAGTAGCGGGGGGGGACAATGAGCAGTTCTTC. Encoded protein: CASSESRRVAGGDNEQFF.

The gene calls are TRBV5-1 and TRBJ2-5; TRBD1 matches at 7 bases. Germline V gene sequence: CDR1 SGHRS, CDR2 YFSETQ. The CDR3 is 12 amino acids. Trimming at V came to 8 bases and at J to 7 bases, leaving 8 bases not matched to a gene. CDR3 sequence reads: CASIGQAGTQYF. In DNA form, the CDR3 reads TGCGCCAGTATAGGACAGGCCGGGACCCAGTACTTC.

The chain's CDR3 is CASSIKGVGYGYTF. CDR3 DNA: TGTGCCAGTAGTATCAAAGGGGTCGGCTATGGCTACACCTTC. The chain combines TRBV19 with TRBJ1-2; TRBD1 is a possible D gene (5 bases). Between the trimmed V and J ends, which lost 3 bases and 4 bases, there was a span of 12 bases. The CDR3 consists of 14 residues. Germline loops: CDR1 LNHDA, CDR2 SQIVND (reference sequence).

This clone was counted once. The V call is TRBV2, the J call TRBJ2-2, with 9 nucleotides matching TRBD2. The V gene end was trimmed by 5 bases and the J gene end by 1 base; junction bases not matched to a gene: 5. The CDR3 totals 16 residues. Germline V gene lookup returns CDR1 SNHLY and CDR2 FYNNEI. The CDR3 loop is CASSPSGALNTGELFF. DNA of the CDR3: TGTGCCAGCAGTCCTAGCGGGGCCTTGAACACCGGGGAGCTGTTTTTT. The whole variable domain, filled in from reference TRBV2 and TRBJ2-2, reads EPEVTQTPSHQVTQMGQEVILRCVPISNHLYFYWYRQILGQKVEFLVSFYNNEISEKSEIFDDQFSVERPDGSNFTLKIRSTKLEDSAMYFCASSPSGALNTGELFFGEGSRLTVL.

The rearrangement uses TRBV5-1 and TRBJ1-4; the D gene is possibly TRBD1 (6 bases). The V gene's germline CDR1 is SGHRS and CDR2 YFSETQ. V was pared by 0 bases and J by 8 bases, with 14 bases between. CDR3 length: 15 amino acids. The CDR3 spells CASSLGAGVREKLFF. CDR3 in DNA: TGCGCCAGCAGCTTGGGGGCAGGGGTAAGGGAAAAACTGTTTTTT.

This clone was observed a single time. This rearrangement joins TRBV19 to TRBJ2-7; TRBD1 matches 7 bases. CDR3 size: 14 residues. Germline loops: CDR1 LNHDA, CDR2 SQIVND (reference sequence). Losses at the gene ends were 1 base for V and 4 bases for J; bases not matched to a gene: 4. CDR3 bases: TGTGCCAGTAGTATAGTTTGGGACAGATACGAGCAGTACTTC. This codes for CASSIVWDRYEQYF.

This rearrangement joins TRBV6-6 to TRBJ2-7, with TRBD2 as a possible D gene (5 bases). V lost 2 bases and J 4 bases, leaving 18 bases between the germline ends. Germline V lookup: CDR1 MNHNY, CDR2 SVGAGI (reference sequence). This CDR3 comprises 16 residues. The CDR3 region is CASSYVDGLLFYEQYF. Written as DNA, the CDR3 is TGTGCCAGCAGTTACGTTGACGGACTCCTATTTTACGAGCAGTACTTC.

The J gene is TRBJ2-4, the V gene TRBV4-1; 7 bases map to TRBD1. Germline lookup yields CDR1 MGHRA and CDR2 YSYEKL. This CDR3 is 20 amino acids long. Losses at the gene ends were 5 bases for V and 0 bases for J; bases not matched to a gene: 19. This CDR3 reads CASSKTARTGQILAKNIQYF. CDR3 coding DNA: TGCGCCAGCAGCAAGACCGCACGAACGGGACAGATCTTAGCCAAAAACATTCAGTACTTC.

The CDR3 sequence is CASSEFSARLAYHEQYF. The DNA of the CDR3 is TGTGCCAGCAGTGAATTTTCCGCTAGACTAGCCTACCACGAGCAGTACTTC. The V call is TRBV6-1, the J call TRBJ2-7; 7 nucleotides agree with TRBD2. The ends lost 2 bases at V and 5 bases at J; junction bases unmatched: 15. Looked up from germline, CDR1 is MNHNS and CDR2 is SASEGT. This CDR3 comprises 17 residues.